A single T cell receptor beta chain is shown here with its context. Measured with immunoSEQ multiplex PCR; TCRdb has only the in-frame clones, and not every one. The sample has 70,000 to 95,000 clones, around four fifths seen once; the top ten hold 12%. The sample originates from a study of blood T cell repertoires in COVID-19. The CDR3 totals 16 residues. Germline trimming cut 1 base from V and 0 bases from J; bases unmatched to any gene: 4. Germline V gene data show CDR1 as LNHDA and CDR2 as SQIVND (reference sequence). The chain uses TRBV19 and TRBJ1-2, with 8 bases lining up with TRBD1. Sequencing used peripheral blood. The receptor comes from a woman between 65 and 79 years old with active or convalescent COVID-19. This chain's CDR3 is CASSIGDRSTNYGYTF. The CDR3 DNA is TGTGCCAGTAGTATAGGGGACAGGTCTACTAACTATGGCTACACCTTC.